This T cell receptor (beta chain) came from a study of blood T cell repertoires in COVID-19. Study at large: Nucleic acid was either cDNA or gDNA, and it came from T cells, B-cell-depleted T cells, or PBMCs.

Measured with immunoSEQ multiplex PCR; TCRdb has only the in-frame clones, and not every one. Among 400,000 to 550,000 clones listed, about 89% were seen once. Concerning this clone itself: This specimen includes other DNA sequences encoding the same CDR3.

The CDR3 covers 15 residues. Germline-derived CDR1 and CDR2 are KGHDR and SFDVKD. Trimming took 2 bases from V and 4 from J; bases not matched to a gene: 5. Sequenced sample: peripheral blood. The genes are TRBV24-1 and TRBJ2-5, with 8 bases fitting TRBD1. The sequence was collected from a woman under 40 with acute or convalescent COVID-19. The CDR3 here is CATSDSGGAGETQYF. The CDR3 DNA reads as TGTGCCACCAGTGATTCAGGGGGCGCGGGAGAGACCCAGTACTTC.